Listed below are T cell receptor beta chains from one sample, sequenced in a study of cytomegalovirus exposure and HLA in healthy donors. Only in-frame clones appear in the TCRdb table, and some are missing; sequencing was by immunoSEQ multiplex PCR. The profile shows 110,000 to 150,000 clones, 9.7% of them singletons. The sample taken for sequencing was PBMCs. These receptors originate from a man aged 50 to 60 in good health and CMV-seronegative. CDR3s include the opening cysteine and the closing phenylalanine or tryptophan. D genes are given only for firm matches. The size of a clone is reported for some rows only, either as once, few or many, or as a class for expanded clones.

clone_size j_call v_call d_call cdr3_nt cdr3_aa
few TRBJ2-7 TRBV10-3 NA TGTGCCATCGCAGGGGTGGGCGAGCAGTACTTC CAIAGVGEQYF
NA TRBJ2-7 TRBV20-1 NA TGCAGTTCTGCAGGGTACGAGCAGTACTTC CSSAGYEQYF
few TRBJ2-2 TRBV7-2 NA TGTGCCAGCAGCTTAGACGGGCGGGACACCGGGGAGCTGTTTTTT CASSLDGRDTGELFF
NA TRBJ2-7 TRBV29-1 TRBD1 TGCAGCGTTGAAGGACAGGGGGCGGGCGAGCAGTACTTC CSVEGQGAGEQYF
NA TRBJ2-1 TRBV11-3 TRBD1 TGTGCCAGCAGCTTAGTGAATCAAGGGGGCGATGAGCAGTTCTTC CASSLVNQGGDEQFF
NA TRBJ1-1 TRBV9 NA TGTGCCAGCAGCGTGAGGACATCGAACACTGAAGCTTTCTTT CASSVRTSNTEAFF
few TRBJ1-2 TRBV7-9 TRBD1 TGTGCCAGCAGCTACTCTGCCCCGGACAGGGACTATGGCTACACCTTC CASSYSAPDRDYGYTF
NA TRBJ2-1 TRBV6-1 NA TGTGCCAGCAGTGAAGTGGGACTCAATGTGCAGTTCTTC CASSEVGLNVQFF
NA TRBJ1-3 TRBV19 NA TGTGCCAGTAGTTTCGGAGGCAGCTCTGGAAACACCATATATTTT CASSFGGSSGNTIYF
NA TRBJ2-7 TRBV11-2 NA TGTGCCAGCAGCTTACGGACAAAGCTCCCCCCCAGCTCCTACGAGCAGTACTTC CASSLRTKLPPSSYEQYF
few TRBJ1-2 TRBV27 NA TGTGCCAGCAGTTTGAAAAGGGGAGGAGGCTACACCTTC CASSLKRGGGYTF
few TRBJ1-2 TRBV5-1 TRBD1 TGCGCCAGCGGAATGAGGACAGGGATCGGCTACACCTTC CASGMRTGIGYTF
NA TRBJ1-1 TRBV10-3 NA TGTGCCATCAGTGGAGTCACCCGGGGAGGGACTGAAGCTTTCTTT CAISGVTRGGTEAFF
NA TRBJ2-6 TRBV9 NA TGTGCCAGCAGCGCAATACACCTCTCTGGGGCCAACGTCCTGACTTTC CASSAIHLSGANVLTF
few TRBJ2-7 TRBV28 TRBD2 TGTGCCAGCACCATAGGACTAGCGGGGACCTACGAGCAGTACTTC CASTIGLAGTYEQYF
NA TRBJ2-3 TRBV18 NA TGTGCCAGCACTAGCACAGATACGCAGTATTTT CASTSTDTQYF
NA TRBJ1-3 TRBV5-1 TRBD1 TGCGCCAGCAGCTTGGAGGGCAGGGGGAACTCTGGAAACACCATATATTTT CASSLEGRGNSGNTIYF
NA TRBJ1-1 TRBV5-1 NA TGCGCCAGCAGCTCACTAAGTGGGAGAATGAACACTGAAGCTTTCTTT CASSSLSGRMNTEAFF
NA TRBJ1-1 TRBV28 NA TGTGCCAGCACCCTAGGGCAGGGCAACACTGAAGCTTTCTTT CASTLGQGNTEAFF
NA TRBJ2-2 TRBV5-6 NA TGTGCCAGCAGCCCTACTGCGGGGGCAAACACCGGGGAGCTGTTTTTT CASSPTAGANTGELFF
NA TRBJ1-4 TRBV10-1 TRBD1 TGCGCCAGCAGTGAGTCGATCGGCCAGGGGGCTAATGAAAAACTGTTTTTT CASSESIGQGANEKLFF
few TRBJ1-5 TRBV4-2 NA TGTGCCAGCAGCCAAGTTAGCGGAAATGAGCCCCAGCATTTT CASSQVSGNEPQHF
few TRBJ2-2 TRBV2 NA TGTGCCAGCAGGACCCTAGGAGGTCGTACCGGGGAGCTGTTTTTT CASRTLGGRTGELFF
NA TRBJ1-6 TRBV2 TRBD1 TGTGCCAGCGGAACCGGGACAGGGGGAACTTCACCCCTCCACTTT CASGTGTGGTSPLHF
few TRBJ1-1 TRBV2 NA TGTGCCAGCAGTGTCGGCCTCGCGGCAGCAGCTTTCTTT CASSVGLAAAAFF
NA TRBJ2-7 TRBV10-3 TRBD2 TGTGCCATCAGTCCGAATCTAGCGGGGGCGGTGGAGCAGTACTTC CAISPNLAGAVEQYF
NA TRBJ1-1 TRBV11-2 TRBD1 TGTGCCAGCAGCCGGGACAGGGACACTGAAGCTTTCTTT CASSRDRDTEAFF
few TRBJ1-5 TRBV18 TRBD1 TGTGCCAGCTCACCACAGAGACAGGGGGCCGACAGCAATCAGCCCCAGCATTTT CASSPQRQGADSNQPQHF
NA TRBJ1-4 TRBV6-5 NA TGTGCCAGCAAGGGGACACCTAATGAAAAACTGTTTTTT CASKGTPNEKLFF
NA TRBJ1-1 TRBV27 NA TGTGCCAGCAGTTTCAGGGGTACGAACACTGAAGCTTTCTTT CASSFRGTNTEAFF
NA TRBJ2-1 TRBV7-3 NA TGTGCCAGAGAGGGATCGGCCAATGAGCAGTTCTTC CAREGSANEQFF
NA TRBJ1-6 TRBV23-1 NA TGCGCCAGCAGTCAATCGTCCCGGCAGACAAGTAATTCACCCCTCCACTTT CASSQSSRQTSNSPLHF
few TRBJ2-7 TRBV9 TRBD2 TGTGCCAGCAGCGTTTCCGGGACTAGTGGCTCCGAGCAGTACTTC CASSVSGTSGSEQYF
few TRBJ1-3 TRBV6-6 TRBD1 TGTGCCAGCAGCCCAGGACAGGGCCTCTCTGGAAACACCATATATTTT CASSPGQGLSGNTIYF
few TRBJ2-1 TRBV2 TRBD2 TGTGCCAGCAGACTTGAACTAAGGACTAGCGGACACTACAATGAGCAGTTCTTC CASRLELRTSGHYNEQFF
NA TRBJ1-2 TRBV6-1 TRBD1 TGTGCCACGGGACAGTACGGCTACACCTTC CATGQYGYTF
NA TRBJ2-3 TRBV2 TRBD1 TGTGCCAGCAGGCCCCCCGGGACAGATACAGATACGCAGTATTTT CASRPPGTDTDTQYF
NA TRBJ1-3 TRBV7-9 NA TGTGCCAGCAGCTTAGTTCTGCGGAGCTCTGGAAACACCATATATTTT CASSLVLRSSGNTIYF
NA TRBJ1-1 TRBV11-2 TRBD1 TGTGCCAGCAGCTCTCCGGACAGGGTTTTGGCTGAAGCTTTCTTT CASSSPDRVLAEAFF
NA TRBJ2-3 TRBV5-1 TRBD2 TGCGCCAGCAGCTTGGTCCTAGCGGGGCGCACAGATACGCAGTATTTT CASSLVLAGRTDTQYF
few TRBJ2-5 TRBV15 NA TGTGCCACCAGCAGAGATCGACCTAGCGCAGGACAAGAGACCCAGTACTTC CATSRDRPSAGQETQYF
few TRBJ1-2 TRBV6-1 TRBD1 TGTGCCAGCAGTGAAGGGACAGGGGTCGGCTACACCTTC CASSEGTGVGYTF
many TRBJ2-3 TRBV6-4 TRBD1 TGTGCCAGCAGTGACAGGACAGGATCAACAGATACGCAGTATTTT CASSDRTGSTDTQYF
few TRBJ1-1 TRBV7-2 NA TGTGCCAGCACTCGGTTGCGGGGGAGCACTGAAGCTTTCTTT CASTRLRGSTEAFF
few TRBJ2-4 TRBV5-6 NA TGTGCCAGCAGCCAGGACATAGAAAACATTCAGTACTTC CASSQDIENIQYF
NA TRBJ2-6 TRBV10-3 NA TGTGCCATCAGTGAGTCCAGGGACTCTGGGGCCAACGTCCTGACTTTC CAISESRDSGANVLTF
few TRBJ1-1 TRBV9 TRBD1 TGTGCCAGCAGCGCCGACCAGGGGGTTGAAGCTTTCTTT CASSADQGVEAFF
few TRBJ1-1 TRBV7-9 NA TGTGCCAGCAGCCTAGACGGCGCAGGTAAATATGAAGCTTTCTTT CASSLDGAGKYEAFF
NA TRBJ1-4 TRBV2 TRBD1 TGTGCCAGCAGAGCCGGGACAGGGCGGACTAATGAAAAACTGTTTTTT CASRAGTGRTNEKLFF
NA TRBJ2-7 TRBV12-5 NA TGTGCTAGTGGTTTGGGGGTAGGGAGGGAGCAGTACTTC CASGLGVGREQYF
many TRBJ1-5 TRBV4-2 TRBD1 TGTGCCAGCAGGGAAGGGACAGACAATCAGCCCCAGCATTTT CASREGTDNQPQHF
few TRBJ2-7 TRBV19 TRBD1 TGTGCCAGTATAGCGACCGGGACAGGGTTCTCCTACGAGCAGTACTTC CASIATGTGFSYEQYF
few TRBJ1-4 TRBV4-1 NA TGCGCCAGCAGCCCGTCTGGGGGGGTGACTAATGAAAAACTGTTTTTT CASSPSGGVTNEKLFF
few TRBJ2-1 TRBV4-1 TRBD2 TGCGCCAGCAGCCAAGGGCTAGCGGGAGCACTTCGGAATGAGCAGTTCTTC CASSQGLAGALRNEQFF
NA TRBJ1-2 TRBV2 TRBD1 TGTGCCAGCAGCCAGACAGGGGACGCTGTCTATGGCTACACCTTC CASSQTGDAVYGYTF
few TRBJ1-5 TRBV6-5 TRBD1 TGTGCCAGCAGTTCCTACAGGGGAAGGAGCAATCAGCCCCAGCATTTT CASSSYRGRSNQPQHF
NA TRBJ2-1 TRBV6-5 TRBD1 TGTGCCAGCAGTTCGGGACAGCGCTATGAGTTCTTC CASSSGQRYEFF
NA TRBJ2-5 TRBV5-1 NA TGCGCCAGCAGCTCGGAGAGCCAAGAGACCCAGTACTTC CASSSESQETQYF
NA TRBJ2-6 TRBV7-2 NA TGTGCCAGCAGCTCGGGTTTCTCTGGGGCCAACGTCCTGACTTTC CASSSGFSGANVLTF